The text below deals with one T cell receptor beta chain. Its antigen is still unknown. Per the germline V gene, CDR1 is LNHDA and CDR2 is SQIVND (reference sequence). V lost 6 bases and J lost 8, with 14 bases in between. CDR3 length: 14 amino acids. These data come from a study of siplizumab effects on memory and regulatory T cells. Findings and limits, study-wide: Naive T cells apparently outstripped memory cells in diversity and seemed major alloresponse contributors.

Assays examined about 100,000 TCR templates per sample. TCRdb's copy holds only in-frame clones and misses some; the assay was immunoSEQ multiplex PCR. The sample carries 75,000 to 95,000 clones, about 90% recorded once. The V gene is TRBV19, the J gene TRBJ1-6; the D is unclear. The TCR originated in a human donor in good health. Sequencing input: CD4+ T cells sorted from blood. The CDR3 is CASSLAGRDSPLHF. As DNA, the CDR3 is TGTGCCAGTAGCTTGGCCGGGCGCGATTCACCCCTCCACTTT.